The next 2 T cell receptor beta chains were all read from a single sample in a study of human T cells and chemical hapten exposure (dated by TCRdb to the early 2020s). The receptor library was made with RACE. Instrument used: NextSeq 500. The public reads were run again by TCRdb, first through fastp at Q25 and then through MiXCR, and only productive beta chains were kept. A single entry per CDR3 protein holds the most common genes and DNA from its merged rows. This sample comprises tens of thousands of distinct CDR3 sequences, approximately 10% of them detected only once. The ten largest make up around 7% of the sample. Explained via the paper, the time point label denotes: patch test 2, 6 weeks after DPC sensitization. The meaning of the sample's treatment or condition label: therapeutic diphenylcyclopropenone sensitization with weekly scalp DPC. The source was whole blood, collected in connection with sensitization to the hapten diphenylcyclopropenone (DPC). Receptor source: a woman aged 50 to 60 with alopecia areata. Some clones in this sample may be carry-over from other donors' samples.

This clonotype appeared a few times. One end of the junction varies from germline; a read error may be responsible. The chain recombines TRBV4-2 with TRBJ2-1; 7 nucleotides agree with TRBD2. Germline V lookup: CDR1 LGHNA, CDR2 YNFKEQ. This CDR3 contains 15 residues. In DNA form, the CDR3 reads TGTGCCAGCAGCCAAGATCTACTAGCGCTTAATGAGCGGTTCTTC. It is translated as CASSQDLLALNERFF.

This clonotype was counted a few times. The chain recombines TRBV6-2 or TRBV6-3 with TRBJ2-5; D possibly uses TRBD1 or TRBD2 (5 bases each). The germline V and J ends were trimmed by 6 bases and 4 bases, with 9 bases remaining between them. Looked up from germline, CDR1 is MNHEY and CDR2 is SVGEGT. There are 12 residues in the CDR3. CDR3 amino acids: CASSRGAETQYF. In DNA form, the CDR3 reads TGTGCCAGCAGCCGAGGGGCAGAGACCCAGTACTTC.